This TCR beta chain was identified during a study of T cell repertoires in cytomegalovirus infection. Across the study: Selected CMV epitopes included recently identified HLA-C-restricted ones as well as well-studied HLA-B-restricted ones. Carrying CMV and the relevant HLA type showed in public TCR beta signatures.

The sample holds many counts of this clonotype. Its antigen is currently unknown. Study-level results: What dominated the ex vivo response were HLA-C-restricted CMV-specific TCR beta clonotypes.

A single record per CDR3 protein comes from TCRdb applying MiXCR to the reads. In the table there are some 920,000 distinct CDR3 sequences, around a third of which are singletons. J lost 3 bases, V lost 5 bases, and 9 bases had no gene match. The CDR3 is made up of 18 amino acids. CDR1 SGHVS and CDR2 FNYEAQ come from the germline V gene. The V gene is TRBV7-6, the J gene TRBJ2-2; 13 bases line up with TRBD2. The origin of this receptor is a human donor in good health (CMV status not recorded). Some clones in this sample may be carry-over from other donors' samples. Here the sequenced sample was cultured CD8+ T cells from PBMCs, taken from culture after CMV antigen stimulation. This CDR3 is CASSPTRLAGGDTGELFF. CDR3 DNA: TGTGCCAGCAGCCCGACCAGACTAGCGGGGGGCGACACCGGGGAGCTGTTTTTT.